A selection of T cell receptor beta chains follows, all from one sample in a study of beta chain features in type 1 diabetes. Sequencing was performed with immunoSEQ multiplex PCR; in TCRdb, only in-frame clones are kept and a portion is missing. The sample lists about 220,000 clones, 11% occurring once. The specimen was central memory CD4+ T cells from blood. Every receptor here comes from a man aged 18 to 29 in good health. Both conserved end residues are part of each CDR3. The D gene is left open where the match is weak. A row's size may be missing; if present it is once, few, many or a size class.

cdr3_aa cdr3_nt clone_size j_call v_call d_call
CASSDLTVAYQPQHF TGTGCCAGTAGTGACTTGACAGTAGCTTATCAGCCCCAGCATTTT few TRBJ1-5 TRBV19 NA
CSVEGDYNEQFF TGCAGCGTTGAGGGGGACTACAATGAGCAGTTCTTC once TRBJ2-1 TRBV29-1 NA
CASTLRTEIREKQFF TGTGCCAGCACCCTCAGGACAGAGATAAGAGAAAAGCAGTTCTTC NA TRBJ2-1 TRBV11-2 NA
CAISELAGVYEQYF TGTGCCATCAGTGAACTAGCGGGAGTCTACGAGCAGTACTTC few TRBJ2-7 TRBV10-3 TRBD2
CASSLREDPSSNTGELFF TGTGCCAGCAGCCTCCGGGAGGATCCCTCCTCGAACACCGGGGAGCTGTTTTTT NA TRBJ2-2 TRBV14 TRBD2
CASRGPAQETQYF TGTGCCAGCAGGGGCCCCGCACAAGAGACCCAGTACTTC NA TRBJ2-5 TRBV6-6 NA
CASSLVETQYF TGTGCCAGCAGCTTAGTGGAGACCCAGTACTTC many TRBJ2-5 TRBV7-9 NA
CASSLGVRAHEQFF TGTGCCAGCAGCTTAGGGGTCCGAGCCCATGAGCAGTTCTTC few TRBJ2-1 TRBV7-2 NA
CASSSGLAGGNEQFF TGTGCCAGCAGTTCGGGACTAGCGGGAGGAAATGAGCAGTTCTTC NA TRBJ2-1 TRBV28 TRBD2
CASSKEGQTEAFF TGTGCCAGCAGCAAAGAGGGACAGACTGAAGCTTTCTTT NA TRBJ1-1 TRBV7-9 TRBD1
CSVKDGRDEQFF TGCAGCGTGAAGGACGGGAGGGATGAGCAGTTCTTC many TRBJ2-1 TRBV29-1 TRBD2
CASSQVGAGLTDTQYF TGCGCCAGCAGCCAAGTTGGAGCGGGATTAACAGATACGCAGTATTTT NA TRBJ2-3 TRBV4-1 TRBD2
CASSPLYREQYF TGTGCCAGCAGCCCCTTATACCGCGAGCAGTACTTC NA TRBJ2-7 TRBV7-2 NA
CASSLAGLVHEQFF TGTGCCAGCAGCTTAGCAGGACTAGTTCATGAGCAGTTCTTC many TRBJ2-1 TRBV7-9 TRBD2
CATRSPALLGEQFF TGTGCCACCCGATCCCCGGCCCTTTTGGGTGAGCAGTTCTTC few TRBJ2-1 TRBV15 NA
CASSLAAGGPYNEQFF TGCGCCAGCAGCTTGGCAGCGGGAGGGCCCTACAATGAGCAGTTCTTC few TRBJ2-1 TRBV5-1 TRBD2